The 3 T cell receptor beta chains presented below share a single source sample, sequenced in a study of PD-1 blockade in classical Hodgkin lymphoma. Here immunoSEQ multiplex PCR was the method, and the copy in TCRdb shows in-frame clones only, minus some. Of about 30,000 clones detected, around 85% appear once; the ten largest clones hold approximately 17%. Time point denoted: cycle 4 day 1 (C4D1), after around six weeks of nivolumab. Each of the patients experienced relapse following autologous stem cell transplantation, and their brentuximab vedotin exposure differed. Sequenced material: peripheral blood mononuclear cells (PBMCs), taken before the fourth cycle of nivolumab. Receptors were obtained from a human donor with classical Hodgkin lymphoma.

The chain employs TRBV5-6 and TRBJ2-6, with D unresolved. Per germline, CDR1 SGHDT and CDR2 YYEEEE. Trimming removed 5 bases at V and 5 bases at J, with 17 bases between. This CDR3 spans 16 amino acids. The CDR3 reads CASRPGPTTWANVLTF. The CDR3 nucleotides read TGTGCCAGCAGACCCGGCCCAACTACCTGGGCCAACGTCCTGACTTTC.

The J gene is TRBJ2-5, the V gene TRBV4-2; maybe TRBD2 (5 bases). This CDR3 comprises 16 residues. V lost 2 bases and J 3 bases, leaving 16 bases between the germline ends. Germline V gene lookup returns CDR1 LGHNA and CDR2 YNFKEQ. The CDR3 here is CASSQRRGRAEETQYF. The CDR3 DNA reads TGTGCCAGCAGCCAACGCCGAGGGCGCGCAGAAGAGACCCAGTACTTC.

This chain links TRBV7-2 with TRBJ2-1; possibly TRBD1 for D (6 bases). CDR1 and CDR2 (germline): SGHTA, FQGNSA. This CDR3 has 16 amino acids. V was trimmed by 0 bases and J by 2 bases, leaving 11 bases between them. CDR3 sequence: CASSLAQGFTYNEQFF. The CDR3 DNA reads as TGTGCCAGCAGCTTAGCGCAGGGGTTCACCTACAATGAGCAGTTCTTC.